One and the same sample provided the 9 T cell receptor beta chains below, sequenced in a study of Ad26.COV2.S vaccination and SARS-CoV-2 variants (dated by TCRdb to the early 2020s). Libraries were made using the immunoSEQ multiplex PCR assay. Here the immuneACCESS table is served through TCRdb, limited to in-frame sequences with V and J called. Missing clones are a known gap in these copies; in checked studies unresolved V genes cover under half, and the rest lacks a known reason. The sample table lists around 420,000 clones, approximately 88% of them with a count of one. Jointly, the top ten make up about 3.6% of the sample. This sample's treatment or condition label indicates: about 20 received Ad26.COV2.S at low or high dose, single or two shots; roughly five received placebo; per-sample allocation not given. For vaccine and placebo recipients, repertoires were sequenced using samples collected on day 63 after the first injection.

This material consisted of peripheral blood, taken in a trial of Ad26.COV2.S vaccine versus placebo. These receptors all come from a person between 18 and 59 years old who received the Ad26.COV2.S COVID-19 vaccine or a placebo.

With respect to this clone: Other DNA sequences within the sample encode an identical CDR3. The chain joins TRBV7-2 to TRBJ2-7; TRBD1 aligns across 7 bases. Germline assignment: CDR1 SGHTA and CDR2 FQGNSA. This CDR3 spans 16 amino acids. Unmatched junction bases numbered 8, after V lost 1 base and J lost 2 bases. The CDR3 nucleotides read TGTGCCAGCAGCTTAGTCGGTACAGGGGCGACCTACGAGCAGTACTTC. It codes for CASSLVGTGATYEQYF.

The J gene is TRBJ2-1, the V gene TRBV4-1, with D perhaps matching TRBD2 (6 bases). This CDR3 is 16 amino acids long. Germline V CDR1 and CDR2: MGHRA, YSYEKL. V was pared by 1 base and J by 0 bases, with 10 bases between. The CDR3 protein is CASSQGDWPSYNEQFF. CDR3 bases: TGCGCCAGCAGCCAAGGGGACTGGCCCTCCTACAATGAGCAGTTCTTC.

This clone was found once. The V gene is TRBV5-4, the J gene TRBJ2-5, with D unresolved. Germline lookup yields CDR1 SGHNT and CDR2 YYREEE (reference sequence). Trimming removed 1 base at V and 1 base at J, with 14 bases between. The CDR3 consists of 16 residues. In DNA form, the CDR3 reads TGTGCCAGCAGCTTGTCGACTCGACAAGCCCAAGAGACCCAGTACTTC. It codes for CASSLSTRQAQETQYF.

This rearrangement joins TRBV5-1 to TRBJ1-2, with D maybe TRBD1 (6 bases). The germline V gene encodes CDR1 SGHRS and CDR2 YFSETQ. The CDR3 totals 15 residues. Trimming cost V 4 bases and J 4 bases, with 17 bases left between them. The CDR3 sequence is CASSLLGGGAYGYTF. CDR3 in DNA: TGCGCCAGCAGCCTCTTGGGGGGGGGCGCCTATGGCTACACCTTC.

The chain joins TRBV7-8 to TRBJ2-3; 10 positions agree with TRBD2. This CDR3 has 14 amino acids. J gave up 4 bases and V 4 bases, and 2 bases lay outside the gene matches. CDR1 and CDR2 (germline): SGHVS, FQNEAQ. CDR3 region: CASSSGTSADTQYF. The CDR3 DNA reads as TGTGCCAGCAGCTCCGGGACTAGCGCAGATACGCAGTATTTT.

This chain links TRBV7-2 with TRBJ1-3; no clear D. The CDR3 totals 14 residues. V was pared by 5 bases and J by 0 bases, with 8 bases between. The V gene's germline CDR1 is SGHTA and CDR2 FQGNSA. The DNA of the CDR3 is TGTGCCAGCAGCGAGCAGATCTCTGGAAACACCATATATTTT. Its protein is CASSEQISGNTIYF.

The chain is built from TRBV19 and TRBJ2-3; D is perhaps TRBD2 (7 bases). This CDR3 comprises 16 residues. The V end was cut by 5 bases, the J end by 5 bases, with 20 bases between. Per germline, CDR1 LNHDA and CDR2 SQIVND (reference sequence). The CDR3 is CASSPARGAGRDTQYF. CDR3 sequence (DNA): TGTGCCAGTAGTCCGGCCCGGGGGGCAGGCCGAGATACGCAGTATTTT.

The rearrangement uses TRBV27 and TRBJ2-7; 8 nucleotides match TRBD1. J lost 2 bases, V lost 8 bases, and 11 bases had no gene match. The germline CDR1 and CDR2 sequences are MNHEY and SMNVEV (reference sequence). This CDR3 is built from 15 residues. The CDR3 loop is CASPRPRTGTYEQYF. The DNA for the CDR3 is TGTGCCAGCCCCCGGCCCAGGACAGGGACCTACGAGCAGTACTTC.

The rearrangement uses TRBV28 and TRBJ2-5, with 7 nucleotides matching TRBD1. Germline CDR1 is MDHEN and CDR2 is SYDVKM. The CDR3 covers 15 residues. The trim removed 6 bases at V and 4 bases at J, leaving 11 bases unmatched. The CDR3 spells CASRPITGARETQYF. CDR3 nucleotide sequence: TGTGCCAGCAGACCCATCACAGGGGCCCGAGAGACCCAGTACTTC.